This T cell receptor beta chain was recorded in a study of T cell responses to AZD1222 COVID-19 vaccine. Turning to this clone: Its antigen is as yet unknown.

Findings of the study overall: White British ancestry dominated among donors, who included more females, and clonal diversity was possibly underestimated. Only five to seven individuals given AZD1222 were seropositive at baseline. Breadth and depth of Spike-specific TCRs rose after two AZD1222 doses.

The CDR3 has 17 amino acids. Trimming removed 1 base from V and 2 bases from J; junction bases left unmatched: 4. Germline assignment: CDR1 SGHVS and CDR2 FQNEAQ. Some clones are missing from TCRdb's copy, which holds only in-frame ones; the method was immunoSEQ multiplex PCR. This table holds around 130,000 clones, roughly 89% found once. The gene calls are TRBV7-8 and TRBJ2-7; 14 bases match TRBD2. The receptor was isolated from an adult who received the AZD1222 COVID-19 vaccine. The sample in question was peripheral blood, obtained 28 days after the second AZD1222 dose. The CDR3 region has the DNA TGTGCCAGCAGCTTAGGAGGGACTAGCGGGAGTGCCTACGAGCAGTACTTC. Translation: CASSLGGTSGSAYEQYF.